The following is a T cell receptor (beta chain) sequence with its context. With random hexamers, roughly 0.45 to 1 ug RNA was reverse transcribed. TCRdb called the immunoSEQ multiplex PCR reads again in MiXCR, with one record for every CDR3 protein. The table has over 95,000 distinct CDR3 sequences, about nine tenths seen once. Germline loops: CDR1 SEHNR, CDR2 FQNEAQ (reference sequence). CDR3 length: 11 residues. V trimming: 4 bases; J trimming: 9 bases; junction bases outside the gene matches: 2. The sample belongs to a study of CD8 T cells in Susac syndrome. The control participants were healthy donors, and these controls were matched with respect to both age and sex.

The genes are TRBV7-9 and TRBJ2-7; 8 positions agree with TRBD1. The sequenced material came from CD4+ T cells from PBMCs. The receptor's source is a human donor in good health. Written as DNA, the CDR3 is TGTGCCAGCAGCTCTGACAGGGGGCAGTACTTC. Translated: CASSSDRGQYF.